This T cell receptor beta chain appears in the sequencing data of a study of shared clonotypes between healthy human individuals. Germline CDR1 and CDR2: MGHRA and YSYEKL. The CDR3 runs 16 residues. Losses at the gene ends were 1 base for V and 4 bases for J; bases not matched to a gene: 9. Produced via immunoSEQ multiplex PCR; TCRdb's table is partial and in-frame only. The profile covers about 2.4 million clones, with more than 85% appearing a single time and 0.36% taken by the ten largest. The chain combines TRBV4-1 with TRBJ1-2; 7 bases are shared with TRBD1. Sequenced material: naive CD4+ T cells from PBMCs. The subset was: CD45RA+ positively selected. This sequence originates from a man younger than 35 in good health. Some clones in this sample may be carry-over from other donors' samples. CDR3 DNA: TGCGCCAGCAGCCAAGGCCGACAGGGTTTGGTCTATGGCTACACCTTC. Protein sequence: CASSQGRQGLVYGYTF.